Each of the 5 T cell receptor beta chains below was sequenced from the same sample in a study of T cells in Graves' hyperthyroidism and ophthalmopathy. Amplification targeted TCR beta CDR3 regions from RNA transcripts. First-round RT-PCR targeting the TCR CDR3 was performed with the HTBI primer set. TCRdb reanalysed the multiplex PCR reads using MiXCR and keeps one entry per CDR3 protein. Altogether about 760,000 distinct CDR3 sequences are present, about a third being singletons, with the ten largest covering around a third. The specimen was blood. The receptor set was obtained from a woman aged 40 to 50 with Graves' hyperthyroidism.

This clonotype occurred many times. V and J are TRBV12-5 and TRBJ1-1, with unresolved D. The CDR3 is 12 residues long. Germline loops: CDR1 LGHNT, CDR2 FRNRAP. Trimming cost V 2 bases and J 8 bases, with 9 bases left between them. The CDR3 nucleotides read TGTGCTAGTGGTTTGCGGCAGAACGAAGCTTTCTTT. Amino acids: CASGLRQNEAFF.

This clonotype was seen ten or more times. V and J are TRBV2 and TRBJ2-2, with D possibly TRBD2 on 6 matching bases. Germline CDR1 is SNHLY and CDR2 is FYNNEI. V was clipped by 7 bases and J by 5 bases, with 17 bases between them. The CDR3 has 15 amino acids. CDR3 nucleotide sequence: TGTGCCAGCACCCCGGGAGCCACGACGACCGGGGAGCTGTTTTTT. This sequence encodes CASTPGATTTGELFF.

The J gene is TRBJ1-5, the V gene TRBV3-1; 8 positions match TRBD1. This CDR3 contains 15 residues. V lost 1 base and J lost 3; bases outside the gene matches: 2. CDR1 is LGHDT, CDR2 YNNKEL, per germline (reference sequence). The CDR3 here is CASSQGTGLNQPQHF. The CDR3 DNA reads as TGTGCCAGCAGCCAAGGGACAGGGCTCAATCAGCCCCAGCATTTT. The full variable domain, in which reference TRBV3-1 and TRBJ1-5 provide the parts outside the CDR3, is DTAVSQTPKYLVTQMGNDKSIKCEQNLGHDTMYWYKQDSKKFLKIMFSYNNKELIINETVPNRFSPKSPDKAHLNLHINSLELGDSAVYFCASSQGTGLNQPQHFGDGTRLSIL.

The J gene is TRBJ2-7, the V gene TRBV4-3; D may correspond to TRBD1 or TRBD2 (5 bases each). The CDR3 is 13 residues long. Germline V gives CDR1 LGHNA, CDR2 YSLEER. V was shortened by 6 bases and J by 5 bases, with 14 bases between the two germline ends. The CDR3 DNA reads TGCGCCAGCAGACGGGACGTCTACAACGAGCAGTACTTC. This codes for CASRRDVYNEQYF.

The CDR3 DNA follows: TGTGCCAGCAGCTTATGGGACCGTGTAAATTTCTATGGCTACACCTTC. Its protein is CASSLWDRVNFYGYTF. The V call is TRBV7-3, the J call TRBJ1-2; D possibly corresponds to TRBD1 (5 bases). V shed 2 bases and J shed 4 bases, with 17 bases lying between them. The CDR3 is 16 amino acids. Germline values: CDR1 SGHTA, CDR2 FQGTGA.